The clone carrying this T cell receptor (beta chain) was seen a single time. Trimming pared 2 bases from V and 4 bases from J, leaving 9 bases between. The CDR3 has 13 amino acids. Germline lookup yields CDR1 SGHAT and CDR2 FQNNGV. Seattle enrolled patients during active infection and tracked them longitudinally. In the original analysis: Amplifying reference gene primers gave estimates of nucleated cell counts. This table comes from immunoSEQ multiplex PCR, and its TCRdb copy is limited to in-frame clones, with some not included. Clone size and the V and J calls come from that table; the DNA yielded D and trimming. The sample includes 250,000 to 350,000 clones, 65% to 85% seen only once; the top ten take approximately 1.5%. This sample is part of a study of blood T cell repertoires in COVID-19. Study-wide context: Donors in the United States, Italy and Spain gave samples during acute or convalescent COVID-19. Sources were T cells, B-cell-depleted T cells, or PBMCs; the material itself was cDNA or gDNA.

Sequenced: peripheral blood. The rearrangement joins TRBV11-2 to TRBJ2-7; D is unresolved. The receptor was isolated from a human donor with COVID-19, enrolled during active disease. The donor label of this sample is uncertain. The CDR3 here is CASSLTNSYEQYF. The DNA for the CDR3 is TGTGCCAGCAGCTTAACCAACTCTTACGAGCAGTACTTC. Full variable domain (missing parts from reference TRBV11-2 and TRBJ2-7): EAGVAQSPRYKIIEKRQSVAFWCNPISGHATLYWYQQILGQGPKLLIQFQNNGVVDDSQLPKDRFSAERLKGVDSTLKIQPAKLEDSAVYLCASSLTNSYEQYFGPGTRLTVT.